The 20 T cell receptor beta chains presented below share a single source sample, sequenced in a study of cytomegalovirus exposure and HLA in healthy donors. Researchers ran the PCR with 60 Vbeta and 13 Jbeta primers. Clones were read by immunoSEQ multiplex PCR, and TCRdb kept only the in-frame ones, dropping some. The data contain 250,000 to 350,000 clones, 80% to 90% of them singletons. The sequenced sample consisted of PBMCs. All receptors come from a middle-aged man in good health and CMV-seropositive.

The chain combines TRBV28 with TRBJ2-2; 9 bases align to TRBD1. Trimming at V came to 5 bases and at J to 1 base, leaving 17 bases not matched to a gene. CDR3 length: 20 amino acids. The germline V gene has CDR1 MDHEN and CDR2 SYDVKM. The CDR3 is CASSRAWDREAYWNTGELFF. Here the CDR3 DNA reads TGTGCCAGCAGTAGAGCTTGGGACAGGGAGGCTTACTGGAACACCGGGGAGCTGTTTTTT.

The chain couples TRBV5-4 to TRBJ1-1; a weak D match, TRBD1 (5 bases). This CDR3 contains 14 residues. Germline V gene data show CDR1 as SGHNT and CDR2 as YYREEE (reference sequence). The V and J ends lost 3 bases and 4 bases respectively, with 13 bases between them. The CDR3 DNA sequence: TGTGCCAGCAGCTGGAAGCAGGGAAGCACTGAAGCTTTCTTT. It is translated as CASSWKQGSTEAFF.

CDR3 residues: CASSSGTSGYEQYF. In DNA, the CDR3 is TGTGCCAGCAGCTCGGGGACTAGCGGGTACGAGCAGTACTTC. V and J are TRBV7-9 and TRBJ2-7; 12 bases align to TRBD2. Losses at the gene ends were 4 bases for V and 4 bases for J; bases not matched to a gene: 2. In germline, CDR1 is SEHNR, CDR2 FQNEAQ (reference sequence). The CDR3 runs 14 residues.

The V and J genes are TRBV27 and TRBJ1-5; TRBD1 is a possible D gene (6 bases). Germline CDR1 MNHEY, CDR2 SMNVEV (reference sequence). The CDR3 runs to 15 residues. Trimming left V 5 bases short and J 11 bases short, with 22 bases between. The CDR3 protein is CASSPAQQGWWSQHF. For the CDR3, the DNA is TGTGCCAGCAGTCCCGCCCAACAGGGATGGTGGTCCCAGCATTTT.

The V call is TRBV6-5, the J call TRBJ2-5, with D possibly being TRBD2 (7 bases). CDR3 length: 16 residues. CDR1 and CDR2 from the germline V gene are MNHEY and SVGAGI. V was shortened by 4 bases and J by 1 base, with 16 bases between the two germline ends. Written as DNA, the CDR3 is TGTGCCAGCAGTTGGGGGGCTAGCGGCTCCCAAGAGACCCAGTACTTC. This gives the protein CASSWGASGSQETQYF.

V usage is TRBV29-1 and J usage is TRBJ2-2, with D hard to call. Germline lookup yields CDR1 SQVTM and CDR2 ANQGSEA. The CDR3 is made up of 13 amino acids. With 4 bases removed from V and 1 base from J, the gap between germline ends came to 7 bases. The CDR3 spells CSVVTQNTGELFF. CDR3 nucleotides: TGCAGCGTTGTAACACAGAACACCGGGGAGCTGTTTTTT.

DNA for the CDR3: TGTGCCAGCAGTTACACTACCGACAGGGTCTACGAGCAGTACTTC. Translated: CASSYTTDRVYEQYF. The rearrangement uses TRBV6-5 and TRBJ2-7, with 7 bases matching TRBD1. Germline V gene lookup returns CDR1 MNHEY and CDR2 SVGAGI. This CDR3 contains 15 residues. V dropped 2 bases and J dropped 3; count of bases not matched to a gene: 7.

The chain links TRBV10-1 to TRBJ2-3; no clear D gene. The germline V and J ends were trimmed by 3 bases and 0 bases, with 13 bases remaining between them. This CDR3 has 16 residues. CDR1 WNHNN and CDR2 SYGVQD come from the germline V gene (reference sequence). The CDR3 here is CASSESSGNSTDTQYF. As DNA, the CDR3 is TGCGCCAGCAGTGAAAGTTCAGGAAATAGCACAGATACGCAGTATTTT.

This clone has only one observation. The chain uses TRBV9 and TRBJ2-7; 9 bases agree with TRBD1. This CDR3 is built from 14 residues. V was pared by 4 bases and J by 4 bases, with 6 bases of the junction left unmatched. The germline CDR1 and CDR2 sequences are SGDLS and YYNGEE. CDR3 sequence: CASSRGTGRYEQYF. The CDR3 region has the DNA TGTGCCAGCAGCCGCGGGACAGGGCGGTACGAGCAGTACTTC. Complete variable domain (other parts from reference TRBV9 and TRBJ2-7): DSGVTQTPKHLITATGQRVTLRCSPRSGDLSVYWYQQSLDQGLQFLIQYYNGEERAKGNILERFSAQQFPDLHSELNLSSLELGDSALYFCASSRGTGRYEQYFGPGTRLTVT.

This chain links TRBV6-1 with TRBJ2-5; tentative D call: TRBD1 (5 bases). Trimming shortened V by 1 base and J by 7 bases, and 19 bases separated the two germline ends. The germline V gene has CDR1 MNHNS and CDR2 SASEGT. The CDR3 loop spans 16 amino acids. The CDR3 loop is CASSEVSAGPPRTQYF. CDR3 DNA: TGTGCCAGCAGTGAAGTCAGCGCAGGGCCCCCAAGGACCCAGTACTTC.

The genes are TRBV4-1 and TRBJ2-2, with D uncertain. The germline V and J ends were trimmed by 1 base and 7 bases, with 7 bases remaining between them. Germline CDR1 and CDR2: MGHRA and YSYEKL. The CDR3 consists of 13 residues. The CDR3 sequence is CASSQGLSGELFF. DNA of the CDR3: TGCGCCAGCAGCCAAGGCCTCAGCGGGGAGCTGTTTTTT.

This rearrangement joins TRBV7-9 to TRBJ1-1; D is possibly TRBD1 (6 bases). Germline lookup yields CDR1 SEHNR and CDR2 FQNEAQ (reference sequence). This CDR3 region has 17 residues. V lost 7 bases to trimming and J lost 2 bases, with 23 bases between them. This CDR3 reads CASIGPWQNRDNTEAFF. For the CDR3, the DNA is TGTGCCAGCATCGGGCCCTGGCAAAACAGGGATAACACTGAAGCTTTCTTT.

V usage is TRBV6-6 and J usage is TRBJ1-2; 9 bases line up with TRBD1. Per the germline V gene, CDR1 is MNHNY and CDR2 is SVGAGI (reference sequence). This CDR3 contains 13 residues. V lost 2 bases and J lost 6; bases outside the gene matches: 1. The CDR3 DNA is TGTGCCAGCAGTTACCGGACAGGGGATGGCTACACCTTC. It codes for CASSYRTGDGYTF.

In this sample, this clone turned up a few times. The gene calls are TRBV5-1 and TRBJ2-7, with a weak D call TRBD2 (5 bases). Trimming cost V 0 bases and J 2 bases, with 6 bases left between them. The CDR3 extends over 13 amino acids. Germline V gene lookup returns CDR1 SGHRS and CDR2 YFSETQ. As DNA, the CDR3 is TGCGCCAGCAGCTTGGACGGGACCTACGAGCAGTACTTC. Translated: CASSLDGTYEQYF.

The V call is TRBV27, the J call TRBJ2-7; possibly TRBD1 for D (6 bases). Germline lookup yields CDR1 MNHEY and CDR2 SMNVEV (reference sequence). This CDR3 spans 14 amino acids. Trimming cost V 5 bases and J 1 base, with 12 bases left between them. The CDR3 is CASSPQDSSYEQYF. CDR3 nucleotide sequence: TGTGCCAGCAGTCCTCAGGACAGTTCCTACGAGCAGTACTTC.

V and J are TRBV27 and TRBJ2-3; D not resolved. The CDR3 runs to 16 residues. Germline CDR1 is MNHEY and CDR2 is SMNVEV (reference sequence). The V gene lost 0 bases and the J gene lost 0 bases, with 10 bases spanning the gap. CDR3 DNA: TGTGCCAGCAGTTTATCGTTCCAGACTAGCACAGATACGCAGTATTTT. Protein sequence: CASSLSFQTSTDTQYF.

The chain couples TRBV5-1 to TRBJ1-1, with 8 bases fitting TRBD1. The CDR3 has 15 residues. With V trimmed by 3 bases and J by 5 bases, 9 bases remained unmatched. Germline values: CDR1 SGHRS, CDR2 YFSETQ. DNA for the CDR3: TGCGCCAGCAGCTCAGGACAGGGCGGGCGGACTGAAGCTTTCTTT. Protein product: CASSSGQGGRTEAFF.

CDR3 in amino acids: CASMGSYGYTF. The CDR3 region has the DNA TGTGCCAGCATGGGCAGCTATGGCTACACCTTC. The chain couples TRBV27 to TRBJ1-2; the D is unclear. Trimming took 7 bases from V and 4 from J, leaving 7 bases between them. In germline, CDR1 is MNHEY, CDR2 SMNVEV (reference sequence). The CDR3 runs 11 residues.

This clone was detected once. The rearrangement joins TRBV30 to TRBJ2-7; D may be TRBD1 (5 bases). Germline loops: CDR1 GTSNPN, CDR2 SVGIG (reference sequence). This CDR3 region has 13 residues. V was shortened by 5 bases and J by 2 bases, with 13 bases between the two germline ends. CDR3 bases: TGTGCCTGGGCCCCAGGGTTCGCCTACGAGCAGTACTTC. This translates into CAWAPGFAYEQYF.

The V call is TRBV18, the J call TRBJ1-5; maybe TRBD1 (6 bases). Deletions cut 7 bases from V and 1 base from J, with 14 bases between. Germline V CDR1 and CDR2: KGHSH, LQKENI. The CDR3 contains 15 residues. The CDR3, as DNA: TGTGCCAGCTGGGGGCCCACGCTAAGCAATCAGCCCCAGCATTTT. This translates into CASWGPTLSNQPQHF.